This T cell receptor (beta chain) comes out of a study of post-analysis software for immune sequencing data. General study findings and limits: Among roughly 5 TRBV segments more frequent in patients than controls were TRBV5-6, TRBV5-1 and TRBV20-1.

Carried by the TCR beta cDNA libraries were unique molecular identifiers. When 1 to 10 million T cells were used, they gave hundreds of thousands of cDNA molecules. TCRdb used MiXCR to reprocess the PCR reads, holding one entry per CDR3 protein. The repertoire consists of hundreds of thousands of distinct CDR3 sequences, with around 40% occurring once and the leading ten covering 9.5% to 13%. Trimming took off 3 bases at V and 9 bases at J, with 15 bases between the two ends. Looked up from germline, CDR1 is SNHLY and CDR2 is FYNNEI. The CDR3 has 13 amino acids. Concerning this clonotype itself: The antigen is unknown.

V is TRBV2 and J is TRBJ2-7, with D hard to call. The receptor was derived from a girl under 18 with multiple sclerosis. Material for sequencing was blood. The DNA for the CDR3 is TGTGCCAGCAGTGATTATGGACCACGGGTGCAGTACTTC. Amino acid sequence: CASSDYGPRVQYF.